These 25 T cell receptor beta chains were sequenced from one sample in a study of blood T cells in healthy people across ages. Using a J-beta primer mix together with a sample-barcoded 5' primer, a second PCR was run for about 7 to 12 cycles. TCRdb independently ran MiXCR on the 5' RACE reads; one entry per CDR3 protein. Counted here are about 1 million distinct CDR3 sequences, under 55% occurring once; the ten biggest clones make up under 20%. Material: blood. These receptors all come from a woman between 55 and 75 years old in good health.

The V and J genes are TRBV4-1 and TRBJ1-2; D is uncertain. Germline loops: CDR1 MGHRA, CDR2 YSYEKL. Trimming removed 2 bases from V and 8 bases from J, with 18 bases in between. CDR3 length equals 15 residues. CDR3 in amino acids: CASSQPKDRARGYTF. The CDR3 region has the DNA TGCGCCAGCAGCCAACCCAAGGACCGAGCGCGAGGCTACACCTTC.

This clonotype was detected a few times. One base away lies a much larger clone, so this may be a sequencing read error. This chain uses TRBV4-2 with TRBJ2-7; no clear D gene. Germline assignment: CDR1 LGHNA and CDR2 YNFKEQ. Trimming left V 2 bases short and J 1 base short, with 15 bases between. This CDR3 contains 16 residues. The CDR3 spells CASSQLVSRTSYEQYF. DNA for the CDR3: TGTGCCAGCAGCCAACTGGTTAGCAGGACGTCCTACGAGCAGTACTTC.

This rearrangement joins TRBV5-1 to TRBJ2-1, with 7 bases identical to TRBD1. CDR1 SGHRS and CDR2 YFSETQ come from the germline V gene. This CDR3 is 12 amino acids long. V lost 5 bases to trimming and J lost 9 bases; unmatched junction nucleotides: 5. The CDR3 loop reads CASSDREGEQFF. CDR3 coding DNA: TGCGCCAGCAGTGACAGGGAAGGTGAGCAGTTCTTC. The variable domain in full, completed from reference TRBV5-1 and TRBJ2-1, reads KAGVTQTPRYLIKTRGQQVTLSCSPISGHRSVSWYQQTPGQGLQFLFEYFSETQRNKGNFPGRFSGRQFSNSRSEMNVSTLELGDSALYLCASSDREGEQFFGPGTRLTVL.

This clonotype was observed a few times. This rearrangement joins TRBV24-1 to TRBJ2-1, with TRBD1 identical over 9 bases. The CDR3 has 16 residues. Germline CDR1 KGHDR, CDR2 SFDVKD. V trimming: 4 bases; J trimming: 1 base; junction bases outside the gene matches: 4. The chain's CDR3 is CATSDLTGGSYNEQFF. In DNA form, the CDR3 reads TGTGCCACCAGTGACCTGACAGGGGGATCCTACAATGAGCAGTTCTTC.

V gene TRBV30 combines with J gene TRBJ1-1; D remains unclear. V was shortened by 0 bases and J by 5 bases, with 10 bases between the two germline ends. Germline V CDR1 and CDR2: GTSNPN, SVGIG (reference sequence). This CDR3 has 13 amino acids. In nucleotides, the CDR3 is TGTGCCTGGAGTGTACGTCAAGGGACTGAAGCTTTCTTT. Protein: CAWSVRQGTEAFF.

The rearrangement uses TRBV5-1 and TRBJ1-6; D is unclear. Trimming removed 5 bases from V and 8 bases from J, with 11 bases in between. CDR3 length: 13 amino acids. CDR1 is SGHRS, CDR2 YFSETQ, per germline. In DNA, the CDR3 is TGCGCCAGCAGGATGGAGGAGTATTCACCCCTCCACTTT. Translated, it gives CASRMEEYSPLHF. Full variable domain (outside the CDR3, taken from reference TRBV5-1 and TRBJ1-6): KAGVTQTPRYLIKTRGQQVTLSCSPISGHRSVSWYQQTPGQGLQFLFEYFSETQRNKGNFPGRFSGRQFSNSRSEMNVSTLELGDSALYLCASRMEEYSPLHFGNGTRLTVT.

Many counts were recorded for this clonotype. This chain connects TRBV20-1 to TRBJ2-3; 7 bases are a match to TRBD2. The CDR3 is made up of 15 amino acids. Germline V CDR1 and CDR2: DFQATT, SNEGSKA (reference sequence). The V segment lost 5 bases and the J segment 0 bases; nucleotides outside the gene matches: 8. The DNA for the CDR3 is TGCAGTGCTCAACCTAGCGGATCTAGCACAGATACGCAGTATTTT. Translated, it gives CSAQPSGSSTDTQYF.

The chain links TRBV5-1 to TRBJ2-7, with TRBD1 identical over 7 bases. The CDR3 is 14 amino acids. The germline gives CDR1 SGHRS, CDR2 YFSETQ. V lost 5 bases, J lost 0 bases, and 5 bases stayed unmatched. The CDR3 here is CASRLGQSSYEQYF. The CDR3 DNA reads TGCGCCAGCAGACTGGGACAGAGCTCCTACGAGCAGTACTTC.

The J gene is TRBJ2-3, the V gene TRBV9; a possible D gene is TRBD1 (6 bases). The CDR3 consists of 15 residues. In germline, CDR1 is SGDLS, CDR2 YYNGEE. V was pared by 0 bases and J by 5 bases, with 13 bases between. In DNA form, the CDR3 reads TGTGCCAGCAGCGTAGCACAGGGTAGTCAAGATACGCAGTATTTT. It specifies CASSVAQGSQDTQYF.

This clonotype was counted at least ten times. The CDR3 DNA sequence: TGCAGTGCTAGAGATTTGGGGACTAGCAACGAGCAGTACTTC. It encodes CSARDLGTSNEQYF. The chain uses TRBV20-1 and TRBJ2-7; 9 bases fit TRBD2. This CDR3 spans 14 amino acids. The germline gives CDR1 DFQATT, CDR2 SNEGSKA (reference sequence). Trimming took 0 bases from V and 5 from J; bases not matched to a gene: 5.

The rearrangement joins TRBV6-1 to TRBJ2-7; 11 nucleotides align to TRBD2. The CDR3 is 15 amino acids. V shed 3 bases, J shed 2 bases, and the junction held 3 bases outside the gene matches. Germline CDR1 reads MNHNS; CDR2 reads SASEGT. The CDR3 nucleotides are TGTGCCAGCAGTGAGGGACTAGCGGACACCTACGAGCAGTACTTC. Protein product: CASSEGLADTYEQYF.

The chain recombines TRBV11-1 with TRBJ2-1; 7 nucleotides match TRBD2. J gave up 3 bases and V 2 bases, and 4 bases lay outside the gene matches. There are 15 residues in the CDR3. CDR1 is SGHAT, CDR2 FQDESV, per germline (reference sequence). CDR3 sequence reads: CASSLSWDYYNEQFF. The CDR3 DNA follows: TGTGCCAGCAGCTTAAGCTGGGACTACTACAATGAGCAGTTCTTC.

This clonotype was recorded a few times. The chain combines TRBV7-2 with TRBJ2-7; 7 bases agree with TRBD2. With V trimmed by 2 bases and J by 1 base, 5 bases remained unmatched. CDR1 and CDR2 from the germline V gene are SGHTA and FQGNSA. The CDR3 totals 15 residues. The CDR3: CASSLISGPSYEQYF. The CDR3 DNA reads as TGTGCCAGCAGCTTAATTAGCGGGCCTTCCTACGAGCAGTACTTC.

This clonotype was counted ten times or more. This rearrangement joins TRBV7-9 to TRBJ2-7; a possible D gene is TRBD2 (6 bases). Germline V lookup: CDR1 SEHNR, CDR2 FQNEAQ (reference sequence). V lost 1 base and J lost 2, with 9 bases in between. This CDR3 is built from 14 residues. The CDR3 bases are TGTGCCAGCAGCTTAGAGGGCGGGACCTACGAGCAGTACTTC. Its translation: CASSLEGGTYEQYF.

This clonotype was detected many times. The chain uses TRBV7-3 and TRBJ1-2; tentatively, D is TRBD1 (5 bases). The ends were cut back, 3 bases at V and 4 bases at J, with 9 bases in the middle. CDR3 length: 13 amino acids. Germline CDR1 and CDR2: SGHTA and FQGTGA. CDR3: CASSLSGGYGYTF. The CDR3 DNA reads as TGTGCCAGCAGCTTGTCCGGGGGCTATGGCTACACCTTC.

The chain combines TRBV9 with TRBJ2-1; D might be TRBD1 (5 bases). The germline CDR1 and CDR2 sequences are SGDLS and YYNGEE. V lost 2 bases to trimming and J lost 5 bases, with 11 bases between them. The CDR3 covers 14 residues. The CDR3 reads CASSVGKGNNEQFF. The CDR3 DNA sequence: TGTGCCAGCAGCGTCGGTAAGGGGAACAATGAGCAGTTCTTC. The variable domain in full, with the rest retrieved from reference TRBV9 and TRBJ2-1, is DSGVTQTPKHLITATGQRVTLRCSPRSGDLSVYWYQQSLDQGLQFLIQYYNGEERAKGNILERFSAQQFPDLHSELNLSSLELGDSALYFCASSVGKGNNEQFFGPGTRLTVL.

This clonotype was found a few times. The CDR3 bases are TGTGCCAGCAGTTACTCGAGTAGACAGGGCGGGGGCTACACCTTC. Amino acids: CASSYSSRQGGGYTF. The gene calls are TRBV6-6 and TRBJ1-2; 7 bases align to TRBD1. Germline V CDR1 and CDR2: MNHNY, SVGAGI (reference sequence). Germline trimming cut 0 bases from V and 8 bases from J; bases unmatched to any gene: 9. The CDR3 sequence is 15 residues long.

There are many counts of this clonotype. One junction end disagrees with the germline gene, perhaps due to a read error. The rearrangement links TRBV5-1 to TRBJ2-3; no clear D. Germline V gives CDR1 SGHRS, CDR2 YFSETQ. The CDR3 is 12 amino acids. The CDR3 DNA follows: TGTGCCAGCAGCTTAGACACAGATACGCAGTATTTT. The encoded protein is CASSLDTDTQYF.

This sequence joins TRBV20-1 and TRBJ2-1; TRBD2 might be the D (5 bases). Deletions cut 3 bases from V and 3 bases from J, with 18 bases between. This CDR3 has 16 residues. CDR1 and CDR2 from the germline V gene are DFQATT and SNEGSKA (reference sequence). The CDR3 is CSARGPVRTFYNEQFF. CDR3 in DNA: TGCAGTGCTAGGGGCCCCGTGCGGACTTTCTACAATGAGCAGTTCTTC.

The chain recombines TRBV29-1 with TRBJ2-6; a possible D gene is TRBD2 (5 bases). V shed 5 bases and J shed 0 bases, with 8 bases lying between them. Germline V CDR1 and CDR2: SQVTM, ANQGSEA. The CDR3 totals 14 residues. The CDR3 nucleotides are TGCAGCGTTTCGGGGAGCTCTGGGGCCAACGTCCTGACTTTC. Its translation: CSVSGSSGANVLTF.

This clonotype was counted only a few times. The V gene is TRBV4-2, the J gene TRBJ2-3; D is unclear. CDR3 length equals 16 residues. The germline V and J ends were trimmed by 1 base and 0 bases, with 11 bases remaining between them. CDR1 is LGHNA and CDR2 is YNFKEQ in the germline V gene. The CDR3: CASSQVDVRSTDTQYF. Written as DNA, the CDR3 is TGTGCCAGCAGCCAAGTAGACGTTCGGAGCACAGATACGCAGTATTTT.

This clonotype occurred a few times. The rearrangement uses TRBV7-2 and TRBJ2-7, with 10 bases matching TRBD1. The CDR3 is 16 residues long. Germline lookup yields CDR1 SGHTA and CDR2 FQGNSA. With V trimmed by 1 base and J by 5 bases, 8 bases remained unmatched. The CDR3 region is CASSLGGTGVDDEQYF. The CDR3, as DNA: TGTGCCAGCAGCTTAGGGGGGACAGGGGTTGACGACGAGCAGTACTTC.

This rearrangement joins TRBV5-1 to TRBJ2-5; TRBD2 aligns across 10 bases. From germline, CDR1 is SGHRS and CDR2 YFSETQ. This CDR3 is 14 amino acids long. V was clipped by 6 bases and J by 5 bases; unmatched bases: 7. The CDR3: CASTLTSGVETQYF. The CDR3 DNA reads TGCGCCAGCACCCTAACTAGCGGGGTTGAGACCCAGTACTTC.

This chain links TRBV6-5 with TRBJ1-2; the D is unclear. With 4 bases removed from V and 4 bases from J, the gap between germline ends came to 16 bases. CDR1 is MNHEY and CDR2 is SVGAGI in the germline V gene. This CDR3 is 15 amino acids long. The CDR3 DNA reads as TGTGCCAGCAGTTTAGGCACTACCCCTTTCTATGGCTACACCTTC. Its protein is CASSLGTTPFYGYTF.

This chain uses TRBV6-5 with TRBJ2-1, with no clear D. Germline V lookup: CDR1 MNHEY, CDR2 SVGAGI. The V end was cut by 2 bases, the J end by 8 bases, with 10 bases between. There are 13 residues in the CDR3. In nucleotides, the CDR3 is TGTGCCAGCAGTTACGGTAGAGACTATGAGCAGTTCTTC. Translated: CASSYGRDYEQFF.